The rows below give T cell receptor beta chains drawn from one sample of a study of cytomegalovirus exposure and HLA in healthy donors. TCRdb's copy holds only in-frame clones and misses some; the assay was immunoSEQ multiplex PCR. The sample yields about 200,000 clones, over 65% seen once. Sequencing was carried out using PBMCs. These receptors all come from a man aged 18 to 30 in good health and CMV-seronegative. The CDR3 runs from the conserved cysteine through the conserved F or W. D genes are given only for firm matches. The listing skips clone size in some rows; elsewhere it reads once, few, many or a size class.

J gene	D gene	CDR3 length	clone size	V gene	CDR3 DNA	CDR3 protein
TRBJ1-2	.	15	.	TRBV6-8	TGTGCCAGCAGTTACTCTCTTTCGGGGAGTGGGGGCTACACCTTC	CASSYSLSGSGGYTF
TRBJ2-6	.	18	.	TRBV5-1	TGCGCCAGCAGCTGGGGGGGCAGGGGAAGGACTGGGGCCAACGTCCTGACTTTC	CASSWGGRGRTGANVLTF
TRBJ1-1	.	11	few	TRBV5-6	TGTGCCAGCAGCTTGGAGAGCGAAGCTTTCTTT	CASSLESEAFF
TRBJ1-3	.	16	.	TRBV19	TGTGCCAGTAGTATATGGGGGCAGGGTCCTGGAAACACCATATATTTT	CASSIWGQGPGNTIYF
TRBJ2-3	TRBD1	15	.	TRBV19	TGTGCCAGTAGTCCCCGGACAGGGAGCACAGATACGCAGTATTTT	CASSPRTGSTDTQYF
TRBJ2-3	TRBD2	16	few	TRBV7-9	TGTGCCAGCAGCTTAGCGTTCGGGGGGTCCCCAGATACGCAGTATTTT	CASSLAFGGSPDTQYF
TRBJ2-1	.	15	.	TRBV18	TGTGCCAGCTCATCGCAAACGGGGTGGAGCAATGAGCAGTTCTTC	CASSSQTGWSNEQFF
TRBJ2-7	.	15	.	TRBV6-1	TGTGCCAGCAGTGAAGCGCCCAGGTCCTCCTACGAGCAGTACTTC	CASSEAPRSSYEQYF
TRBJ2-1	TRBD2	13	.	TRBV28	TGTGCCAGCAGCTCTGGGACTAGCGGGAGCCCTTTCTTC	CASSSGTSGSPFF
TRBJ1-2	TRBD1	13	.	TRBV30	TGTGCCTGGAGGACCCGGACAGGGAATGGCTACACCTTC	CAWRTRTGNGYTF